This TCR beta chain was recorded in a study of blood T cell repertoires in COVID-19. Overall study: Samples came from the United States, Italy and Spain, spanning acute and convalescent COVID-19. PBMCs, B-cell-depleted T cells, or T cells were the source of the cDNA or gDNA that made up the material.

Germline V lookup: CDR1 SGHAT, CDR2 FQDESV (reference sequence). This CDR3 contains 16 residues. The V end lost 0 bases, the J end lost 1 base, and 12 bases lay between the germline ends. This table comes from immunoSEQ multiplex PCR, and its TCRdb copy is limited to in-frame clones, with some not included. The table has about 49,000 clones, about nine tenths seen once. Enrolled during active infection, Seattle patients were then followed longitudinally. V and J are TRBV11-1 and TRBJ1-1; the D is unclear. Material: peripheral blood. The sequence was obtained from a woman of 80 years or more with COVID-19, enrolled during active disease. CDR3 DNA: TGTGCCAGCAGCTTAGCGCCAGGAGGTGAGAACACTGAAGCTTTCTTT. This translates into CASSLAPGGENTEAFF.